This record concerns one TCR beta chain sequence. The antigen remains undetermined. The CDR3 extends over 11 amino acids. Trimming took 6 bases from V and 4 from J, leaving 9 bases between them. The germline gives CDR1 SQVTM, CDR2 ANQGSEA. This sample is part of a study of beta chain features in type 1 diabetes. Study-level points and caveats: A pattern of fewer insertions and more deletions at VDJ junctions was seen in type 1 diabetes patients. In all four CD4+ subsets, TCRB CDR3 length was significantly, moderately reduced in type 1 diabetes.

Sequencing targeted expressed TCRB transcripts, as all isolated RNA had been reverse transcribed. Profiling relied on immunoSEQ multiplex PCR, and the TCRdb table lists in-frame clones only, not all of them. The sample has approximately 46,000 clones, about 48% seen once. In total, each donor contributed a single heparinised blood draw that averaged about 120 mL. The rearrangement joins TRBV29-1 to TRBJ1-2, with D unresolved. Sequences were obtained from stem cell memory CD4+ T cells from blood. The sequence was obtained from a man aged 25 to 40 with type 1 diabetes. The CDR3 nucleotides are TGCAGCGTGGCGGCGGGCTATGGCTACACCTTC. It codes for CSVAAGYGYTF.